These 18 T cell receptor beta chains share one sample of origin, sequenced in a study of T cells and copy number aberrations in small-cell lung cancer. Clones were read by immunoSEQ multiplex PCR, and TCRdb kept only the in-frame ones, dropping some. Of more than 1,000 clones in the sample, about four fifths were seen once. What was sequenced was tumor tissue. The receptor set was obtained from a man in his fifties or sixties with small cell lung cancer.

The chain couples TRBV18 to TRBJ2-3; D gene unclear. The CDR3 is made up of 12 amino acids. V lost 3 bases and J 2 bases, leaving 3 bases between the germline ends. The V gene's germline CDR1 is KGHSH and CDR2 LQKENI. Here the CDR3 DNA reads TGTGCCAGCTCACCCTCCACAGATACGCAGTATTTT. Translating it yields CASSPSTDTQYF.

The gene calls are TRBV20-1 and TRBJ1-1; no reliable D call. Per germline, CDR1 DFQATT and CDR2 SNEGSKA (reference sequence). Trimming stripped 5 bases from V and 7 bases from J, with 8 bases between. The CDR3 totals 10 residues. The CDR3 DNA sequence: TGCAGTGCTCATAGGCATGAAGCTTTCTTT. The encoded protein is CSAHRHEAFF.

The CDR3 DNA reads TGTGCCAGCAGCTTCCACTCCGGGACAGGGATAGCCAAAAACATTCAGTACTTC. It yields the protein CASSFHSGTGIAKNIQYF. The chain carries TRBV11-2 and TRBJ2-4; 9 nucleotides align to TRBD1. The V segment lost 3 bases and the J segment 0 bases; nucleotides outside the gene matches: 9. CDR1 and CDR2 (germline): SGHAT, FQNNGV. The CDR3 is made up of 18 amino acids.

The chain uses TRBV27 and TRBJ1-6; no clear D gene. V was cut by 6 bases and J by 2 bases, with 8 bases left in between. This CDR3 is built from 14 residues. Looked up from germline, CDR1 is MNHEY and CDR2 is SMNVEV (reference sequence). The CDR3 spells CASSLEAYNSPLHF. CDR3 DNA sequence: TGTGCCAGCAGCTTGGAGGCCTATAATTCACCCCTCCACTTT.

The V gene is TRBV5-1, the J gene TRBJ2-7; tentative D call: TRBD1 (8 bases). CDR3 length: 16 amino acids. The V gene's germline CDR1 is SGHRS and CDR2 YFSETQ. V lost 4 bases and J 5 bases, leaving 22 bases between the germline ends. The CDR3 nucleotides read TGCGCCAGCAGCGGGGGGGCAGGGGGCGATCTCAACGAGCAGTACTTC. Translated, it gives CASSGGAGGDLNEQYF.

V gene TRBV18 combines with J gene TRBJ2-5; no reliable D call. Germline CDR1 KGHSH, CDR2 LQKENI. This CDR3 spans 15 amino acids. V was pared by 2 bases and J by 2 bases, with 12 bases between. The CDR3, as DNA: TGTGCCAGCTCACCAAGAATCACGGTTCAAGAGACCCAGTACTTC. Its translation: CASSPRITVQETQYF. Looking up the rest from reference TRBV18 and TRBJ2-5 gives the full variable domain: NAGVMQNPRHLVRRRGQEARLRCSPMKGHSHVYWYRQLPEEGLKFMVYLQKENIIDESGMPKERFSAEFPKEGPSILRIQQVVRGDSAAYFCASSPRITVQETQYFGPGTRLLVL.

The chain couples TRBV9 to TRBJ2-7; D might be TRBD1 or TRBD2, each matching 5 bases. The CDR3 is 15 amino acids. The germline gives CDR1 SGDLS, CDR2 YYNGEE. The ends were cut back, 3 bases at V and 2 bases at J, with 15 bases in the middle. CDR3 residues: CASSAASGGPYEQYF. In nucleotides, the CDR3 is TGTGCCAGCAGCGCCGCCTCTGGGGGTCCCTACGAGCAGTACTTC. Looking up the rest from reference TRBV9 and TRBJ2-7 gives the full variable domain: DSGVTQTPKHLITATGQRVTLRCSPRSGDLSVYWYQQSLDQGLQFLIQYYNGEERAKGNILERFSAQQFPDLHSELNLSSLELGDSALYFCASSAASGGPYEQYFGPGTRLTVT.

The chain uses TRBV5-4 and TRBJ1-5, with D unresolved. This CDR3 spans 14 amino acids. V lost 0 bases and J 0 bases, leaving 4 bases between the germline ends. Germline V gives CDR1 SGHNT, CDR2 YYREEE (reference sequence). The CDR3 nucleotides read TGTGCCAGCAGCTTGGCTTTTAGCAATCAGCCCCAGCATTTT. Translation: CASSLAFSNQPQHF.

The chain uses TRBV5-5 and TRBJ2-1; no clear D gene. V was shortened by 3 bases and J by 13 bases, with 20 bases between the two germline ends. Germline-derived CDR1 and CDR2 are SGHKS and YYEKEE (reference sequence). The CDR3 loop spans 14 amino acids. CDR3 protein: CASSWYPPPASQFF. The CDR3 region has the DNA TGTGCCAGCAGCTGGTATCCTCCCCCAGCAAGCCAGTTCTTC.

The genes are TRBV6-6 and TRBJ2-7, with D unresolved. The CDR3 totals 11 residues. Trimming took 6 bases from V and 5 from J, leaving 8 bases between them. The V gene's germline CDR1 is MNHNY and CDR2 SVGAGI (reference sequence). The CDR3 here is CASSPSNEQYF. The CDR3 bases are TGTGCCAGCAGCCCTTCGAACGAGCAGTACTTC.

The chain combines TRBV10-2 with TRBJ2-6; 7 bases line up with TRBD1. CDR1 and CDR2 from the germline V gene are WSHSY and SAAADI. CDR3 length equals 18 residues. After removal of 0 bases from V and 4 bases from J, the junction contained 9 bases not matched to a gene. CDR3 in amino acids: CASSESRGGAPGANVLTF. The DNA for the CDR3 is TGCGCCAGCAGTGAGTCCCGAGGGGGCGCCCCCGGGGCCAACGTCCTGACTTTC.

This chain joins TRBV30 and TRBJ1-1; 7 nucleotides line up with TRBD1. The CDR3 sequence is 14 residues long. Trimming took 4 bases from V and 3 from J; bases not matched to a gene: 8. Germline V gene lookup returns CDR1 GTSNPN and CDR2 SVGIG (reference sequence). The CDR3 reads CAWMNLQGDTEAFF. CDR3 DNA sequence: TGTGCCTGGATGAATCTTCAGGGGGACACTGAAGCTTTCTTT.

The rearrangement joins TRBV30 to TRBJ1-1; the D is unclear. The germline V gene encodes CDR1 GTSNPN and CDR2 SVGIG (reference sequence). V gave up 5 bases and J gave up 1 base, with 11 bases separating them. The CDR3 length is 13 residues. CDR3 region: CAWGRTSNTEAFF. The CDR3 nucleotides are TGTGCCTGGGGGCGGACCTCGAACACTGAAGCTTTCTTT.

About this clone itself: At one end, the junction sequence differs from germline, possibly due to a read error. This sample includes further DNA sequences coding for the same CDR3. The V call is TRBV4-3, the J call TRBJ1-4; D is ambiguous. Germline CDR1 is LGHNA and CDR2 is YSLEER. The CDR3 is 16 amino acids. Written as DNA, the CDR3 is TGCGCCAGCAGCCACAACAGAAAAGCAACTAATGAAAAGCTGTTTTTT. It translates to CASSHNRKATNEKLFF.

The CDR3 region is CATSSTVGANTEAFF. In DNA form, the CDR3 reads TGTGCCACCAGCAGCACGGTGGGGGCTAACACTGAAGCTTTCTTT. J is TRBJ1-1 and V is TRBV15; a weak D match, TRBD1 (6 bases). In germline, CDR1 is LNHNV, CDR2 YYDKDF (reference sequence). This CDR3 is built from 15 residues. The ends were cut back, 3 bases at V and 2 bases at J, with 13 bases in the middle.

The V gene is TRBV30, the J gene TRBJ2-7; D may be TRBD1 or TRBD2 (5 bases each). Germline V gene data show CDR1 as GTSNPN and CDR2 as SVGIG (reference sequence). The V end lost 5 bases, the J end lost 4 bases, and 15 bases lay between the germline ends. The CDR3 contains 13 residues. CDR3 amino acids: CAWGGSGGYEQYF. The CDR3 nucleotides read TGTGCCTGGGGGGGAAGTGGCGGGTACGAGCAGTACTTC.

This chain uses TRBV21-1 with TRBJ1-1; the table's D call TRBD1 went unverified against the DNA. TRBV21-1 is tagged as a pseudogene. This CDR3 is built from 15 residues. The CDR3 protein is CASSEQGNAIPEAFF. CDR3 nucleotides: TGTGCCAGCAGCGAACAGGGAAATGCAATCCCTGAAGCTTTCTTT.

This clone was seen a single time. The chain is built from TRBV9 and TRBJ2-3, with TRBD2 matching over 10 bases. The CDR3 loop spans 16 amino acids. J gave up 0 bases and V 3 bases, and 4 bases lay outside the gene matches. In germline, CDR1 is SGDLS, CDR2 YYNGEE. Here the CDR3 reads CASSATSGLSTDTQYF. CDR3 coding DNA: TGTGCCAGCAGCGCGACTAGCGGGTTAAGCACAGATACGCAGTATTTT.